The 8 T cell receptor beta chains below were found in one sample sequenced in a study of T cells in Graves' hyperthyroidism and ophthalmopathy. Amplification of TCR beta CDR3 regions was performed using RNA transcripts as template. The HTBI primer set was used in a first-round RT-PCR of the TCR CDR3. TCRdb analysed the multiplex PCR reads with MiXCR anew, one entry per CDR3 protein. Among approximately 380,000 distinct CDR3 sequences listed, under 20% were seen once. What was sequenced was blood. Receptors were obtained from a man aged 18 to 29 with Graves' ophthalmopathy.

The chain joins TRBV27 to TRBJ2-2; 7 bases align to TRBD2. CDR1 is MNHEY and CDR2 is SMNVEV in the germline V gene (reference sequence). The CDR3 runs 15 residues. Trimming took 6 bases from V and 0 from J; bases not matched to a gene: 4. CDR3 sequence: CASRSGAPNTGELFF. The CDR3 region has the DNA TGTGCCAGCAGAAGCGGGGCGCCGAACACCGGGGAGCTGTTTTTT.

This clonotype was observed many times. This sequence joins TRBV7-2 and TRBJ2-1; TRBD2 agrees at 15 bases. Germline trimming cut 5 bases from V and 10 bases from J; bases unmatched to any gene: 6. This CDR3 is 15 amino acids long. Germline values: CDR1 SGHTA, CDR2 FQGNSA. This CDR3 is CASSPRTSGGAEQFF. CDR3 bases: TGTGCCAGCAGCCCAAGGACTAGCGGGGGGGCCGAGCAGTTCTTC.

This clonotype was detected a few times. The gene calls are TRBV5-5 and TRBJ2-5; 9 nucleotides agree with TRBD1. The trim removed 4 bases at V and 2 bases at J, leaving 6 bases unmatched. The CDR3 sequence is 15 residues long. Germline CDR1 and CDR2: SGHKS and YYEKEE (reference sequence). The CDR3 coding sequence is TGTGCCAGCAGCGTAGGTGACAGGGGGCAAGAGACCCAGTACTTC. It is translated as CASSVGDRGQETQYF.

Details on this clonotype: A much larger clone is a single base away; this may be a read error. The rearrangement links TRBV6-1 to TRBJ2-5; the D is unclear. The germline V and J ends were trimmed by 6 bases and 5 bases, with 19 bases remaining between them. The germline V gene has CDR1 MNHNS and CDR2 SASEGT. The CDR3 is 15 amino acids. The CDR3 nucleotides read TGTGCCAGCAGCCCCCAGAGATTGGTGAGTGAGACCCAGTACTTC. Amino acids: CASSPQRLVSETQYF.

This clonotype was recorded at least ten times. The chain's CDR3 is CASSLEVAGGKGQFF. In DNA, the CDR3 is TGTGCCAGCAGTTTAGAGGTAGCGGGGGGGAAGGGGCAGTTCTTC. The chain combines TRBV28 with TRBJ2-1; 11 bases match TRBD2. V dropped 2 bases and J dropped 12; count of bases not matched to a gene: 9. Germline assignment: CDR1 MDHEN and CDR2 SYDVKM. This CDR3 spans 15 amino acids.

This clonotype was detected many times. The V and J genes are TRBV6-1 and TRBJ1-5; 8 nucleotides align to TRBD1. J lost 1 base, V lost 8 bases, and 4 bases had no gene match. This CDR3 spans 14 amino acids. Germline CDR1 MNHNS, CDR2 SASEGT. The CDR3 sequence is CASQTGASNQPQHF. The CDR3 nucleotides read TGTGCCAGCCAGACAGGGGCCAGCAATCAGCCCCAGCATTTT.

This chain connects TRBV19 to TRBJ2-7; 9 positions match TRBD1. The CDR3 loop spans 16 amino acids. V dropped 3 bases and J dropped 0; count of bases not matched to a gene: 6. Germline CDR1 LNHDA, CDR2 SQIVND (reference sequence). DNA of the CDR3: TGTGCCAGTAGTATCGCAGGGACAGGGAGCTCCTACGAGCAGTACTTC. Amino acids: CASSIAGTGSSYEQYF.

The CDR3 reads CASSVGTSGGAETQYF. The CDR3 DNA is TGTGCCAGCAGCGTAGGAACTAGCGGGGGGGCGGAGACCCAGTACTTC. V gene TRBV9 combines with J gene TRBJ2-5, with 13 bases matching TRBD2. The CDR3 covers 16 residues. The V gene's germline CDR1 is SGDLS and CDR2 YYNGEE. The ends lost 0 bases at V and 5 bases at J; junction bases unmatched: 4.